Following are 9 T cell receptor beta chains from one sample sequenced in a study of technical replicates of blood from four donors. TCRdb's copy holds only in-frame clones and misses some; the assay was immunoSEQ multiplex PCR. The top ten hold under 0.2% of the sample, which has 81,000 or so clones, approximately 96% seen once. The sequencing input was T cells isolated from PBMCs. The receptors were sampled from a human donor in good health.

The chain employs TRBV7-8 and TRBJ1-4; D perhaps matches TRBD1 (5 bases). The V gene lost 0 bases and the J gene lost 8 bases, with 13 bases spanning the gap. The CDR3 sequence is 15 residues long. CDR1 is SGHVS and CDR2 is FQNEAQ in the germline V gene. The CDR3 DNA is TGTGCCAGCAGCTTAGCGGGGGAGGGCGGGGAAAAACTGTTTTTT. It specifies CASSLAGEGGEKLFF.

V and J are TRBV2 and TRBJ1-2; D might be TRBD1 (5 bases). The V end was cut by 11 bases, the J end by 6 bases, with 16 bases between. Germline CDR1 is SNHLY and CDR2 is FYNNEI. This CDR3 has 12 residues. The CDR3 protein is CAASNRGDGYTF. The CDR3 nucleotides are TGTGCCGCCTCGAATAGGGGTGATGGCTACACCTTC.

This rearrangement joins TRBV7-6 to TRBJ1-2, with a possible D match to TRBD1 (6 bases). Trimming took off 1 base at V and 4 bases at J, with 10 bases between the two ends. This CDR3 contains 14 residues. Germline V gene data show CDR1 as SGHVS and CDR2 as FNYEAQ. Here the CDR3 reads CASSLEGGAYGYTF. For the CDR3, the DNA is TGTGCCAGCAGCTTAGAGGGGGGGGCCTATGGCTACACCTTC.

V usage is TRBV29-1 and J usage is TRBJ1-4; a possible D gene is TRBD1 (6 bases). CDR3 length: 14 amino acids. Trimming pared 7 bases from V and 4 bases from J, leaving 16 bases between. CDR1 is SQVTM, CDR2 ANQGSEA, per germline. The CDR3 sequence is CSAGTGTGNEKLFF. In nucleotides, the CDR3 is TGCAGCGCCGGAACAGGGACGGGTAATGAAAAACTGTTTTTT.

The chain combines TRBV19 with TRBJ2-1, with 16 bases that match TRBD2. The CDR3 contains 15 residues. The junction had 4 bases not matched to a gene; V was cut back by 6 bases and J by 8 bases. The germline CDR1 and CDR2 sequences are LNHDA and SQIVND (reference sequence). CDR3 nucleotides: TGTGCCAGTAGGGGACTAGCGGGAGGGGAGGATGAGCAGTTCTTC. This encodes CASRGLAGGEDEQFF. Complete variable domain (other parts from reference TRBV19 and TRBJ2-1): DGGITQSPKYLFRKEGQNVTLSCEQNLNHDAMYWYRQDPGQGLRLIYYSQIVNDFQKGDIAEGYSVSREKKESFPLTVTSAQKNPTAFYLCASRGLAGGEDEQFFGPGTRLTVL.

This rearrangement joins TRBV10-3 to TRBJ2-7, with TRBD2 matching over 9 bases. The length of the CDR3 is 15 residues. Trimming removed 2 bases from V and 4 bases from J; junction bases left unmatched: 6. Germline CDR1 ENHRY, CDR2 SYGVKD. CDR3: CAISEGGTSIYEQYF. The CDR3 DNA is TGTGCCATCAGTGAGGGGGGGACTAGCATTTACGAGCAGTACTTC.

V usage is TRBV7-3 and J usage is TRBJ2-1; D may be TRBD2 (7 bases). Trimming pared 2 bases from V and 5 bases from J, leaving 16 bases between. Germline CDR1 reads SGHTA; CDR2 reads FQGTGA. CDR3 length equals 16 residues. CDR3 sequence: CASSLYPGGHDNEQFF. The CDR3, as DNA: TGTGCCAGCAGCTTATACCCCGGGGGGCATGACAATGAGCAGTTCTTC.

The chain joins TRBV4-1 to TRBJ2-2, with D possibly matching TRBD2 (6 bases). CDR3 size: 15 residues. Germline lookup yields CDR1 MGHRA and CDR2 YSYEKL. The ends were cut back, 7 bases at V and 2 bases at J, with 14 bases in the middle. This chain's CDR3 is CASTLRESNTGELFF. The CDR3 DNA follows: TGCGCCAGCACCCTCCGGGAGTCAAACACCGGGGAGCTGTTTTTT.

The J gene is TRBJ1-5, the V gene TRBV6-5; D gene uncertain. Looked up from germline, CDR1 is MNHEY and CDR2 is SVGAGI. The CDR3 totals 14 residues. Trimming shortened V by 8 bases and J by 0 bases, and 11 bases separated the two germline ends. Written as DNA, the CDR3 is TGTGCCAGCGCTATTAGTTATAGCAATCAGCCCCAGCATTTT. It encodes CASAISYSNQPQHF.